The following is a TCR beta chain sequence with its context. The target antigen is unknown. The source of the sample is a study of T cell responses to AZD1222 COVID-19 vaccine. Study-level information: Second-dose intervals near 4 or 12 weeks were combined. Study conclusions and caveats: Along spike, vaccine-associated CD4 TCRs were found throughout, with dominance at 160-218 and 743-854. White British donors predominated, females outnumbered males, and clonal diversity was possibly underestimated. Receipt of two AZD1222 doses was followed by a rise in Spike-specific TCR breadth and depth.

Repertoires were generated with immunoSEQ multiplex PCR, while TCRdb's copy carries only in-frame clones and drops some. The sample consists of 80,000 to 100,000 clones, around nine tenths of them appearing once. Looked up from germline, CDR1 is SGHRS and CDR2 is YFSETQ. Deletions cut 7 bases from V and 9 bases from J, with 14 bases between. The CDR3 contains 13 residues. This material consisted of peripheral blood, taken on day 0 of AZD1222 vaccination. V is TRBV5-1 and J is TRBJ1-6; D call uncertain. The TCR was taken from an adult in good health. In DNA form, the CDR3 reads TGCGCCAGCGGCGGTACGGACGGTTCACCCCTCCACTTT. Its protein is CASGGTDGSPLHF.